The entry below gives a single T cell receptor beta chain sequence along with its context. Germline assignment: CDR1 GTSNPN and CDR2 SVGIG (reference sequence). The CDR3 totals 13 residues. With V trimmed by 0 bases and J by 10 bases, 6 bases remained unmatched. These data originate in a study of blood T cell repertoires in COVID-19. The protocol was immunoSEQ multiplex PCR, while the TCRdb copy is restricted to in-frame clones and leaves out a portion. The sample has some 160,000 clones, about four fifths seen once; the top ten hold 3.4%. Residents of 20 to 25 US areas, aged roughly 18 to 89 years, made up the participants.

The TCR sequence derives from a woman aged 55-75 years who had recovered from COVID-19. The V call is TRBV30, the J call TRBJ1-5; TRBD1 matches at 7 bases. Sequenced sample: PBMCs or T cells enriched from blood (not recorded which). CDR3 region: CAWSVEGTAPQHF. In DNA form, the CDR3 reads TGTGCCTGGAGTGTAGAGGGGACAGCACCCCAGCATTTT.